A selection of T cell receptor beta chains follows, all from one sample in a study of blood T cell repertoires in COVID-19. TCRdb's table, derived via immunoSEQ multiplex PCR, lists solely in-frame clones and lacks some. The repertoire holds about 180,000 clones, roughly 88% seen once, with about 4% in the top ten. The sample consisted of peripheral blood. Every receptor here comes from a woman aged 25 to 39 with acute or convalescent COVID-19. CDR3s leave out the opening cysteine and the closing phenylalanine or tryptophan. Each record gives: J gene, V gene, D gene, CDR3 length, CDR3 protein. D genes are given only for firm matches.

TRBJ2-3	TRBV6-4	NA	10	ASSVNGDTQY
TRBJ1-4	TRBV4-2	TRBD1	13	ASSASGTGLEKLF
TRBJ1-2	TRBV6-5	NA	12	ASSPQGLNYGYT
TRBJ2-3	TRBV6-1	TRBD2	16	ASSEAQSRPSGRGTQY
TRBJ2-3	TRBV2	TRBD1	15	ASSATGTGSLGDTQY
TRBJ1-2	TRBV28	NA	12	ASSLGGRPWGYT
TRBJ2-1	TRBV18	TRBD2	15	ASSPLPLAGGINEQF
TRBJ2-1	TRBV5-1	NA	11	ASSLDRQNEQF
TRBJ1-2	TRBV5-1	NA	11	ASSLRTDYGYT
TRBJ2-7	TRBV29-1	TRBD1	14	SLEPRGGQTTYEQY
TRBJ1-5	TRBV6-5	TRBD1	13	ASSRDRDFGQPQH
TRBJ1-2	TRBV27	NA	13	ASSWTMGASYGYT
TRBJ1-6	TRBV7-9	NA	13	ASSLNWGEDSPLH
TRBJ2-1	TRBV19	TRBD2	14	ASSHILAGGLNEQF
TRBJ2-1	TRBV2	NA	12	ASARLSPGNEQF
TRBJ2-5	TRBV5-4	NA	13	ASSPIGAGQETQY
TRBJ1-5	TRBV15	TRBD1	15	ATRPGPGQGAYQPQH
TRBJ2-3	TRBV7-9	NA	17	ASSYSLWLRSRSTDTQY
TRBJ2-1	TRBV11-1	TRBD2	14	ASSLVEGRVFDEQF
TRBJ1-4	TRBV11-2	NA	11	ASSLTPGGVGR
TRBJ1-1	TRBV4-1	TRBD1	13	ASSQADREGTEAF
TRBJ2-1	TRBV2	TRBD2	11	ASHSGSSYEQF
TRBJ2-1	TRBV27	NA	10	ASTSNINEQF
TRBJ1-3	TRBV28	NA	14	ASSLRSVAGGNTIY
TRBJ2-2	TRBV2	NA	13	ASSEASSDTGELF
TRBJ1-6	TRBV11-2	NA	11	ASSQTYNSPLH
TRBJ2-3	TRBV6-6	NA	12	ASSVRDNTDTQY
TRBJ2-7	TRBV4-1	TRBD2	11	ASSQGLVGEQY
TRBJ2-1	TRBV14	NA	11	ASSQGLVIEQF
TRBJ2-3	TRBV6-5	TRBD2	12	ASSLFSGGDTQY
TRBJ1-1	TRBV18	TRBD1	11	ASSPPQGLVAF
TRBJ2-1	TRBV7-8	NA	13	ASSKGLNSYNEQF
TRBJ2-1	TRBV28	TRBD1	12	ASTGDRGYNEQF
TRBJ2-1	TRBV27	NA	12	ASSLRGTFNEQF
TRBJ2-2	TRBV5-1	NA	14	ASSLRVLGDTGELF
TRBJ2-2	TRBV28	NA	13	ASSPQGANTGELF
TRBJ2-1	TRBV5-5	NA	12	ASSLDWGSNEQF
TRBJ2-3	TRBV2	TRBD2	14	ASRTSGWGSTDTQY
TRBJ2-1	TRBV6-5	TRBD2	14	ASSYSGLAGQHEQF
TRBJ2-2	TRBV2	NA	9	ASSLTGELF
TRBJ2-7	TRBV5-3	TRBD1	11	ARTDRADYEQY
TRBJ2-1	TRBV24-1	TRBD2	16	ATSDSYAGTSGYNEQF
TRBJ1-5	TRBV24-1	NA	13	ATSDPRASNQPQH
TRBJ2-3	TRBV28	NA	16	ASSLLGGRGLGTDTQY
TRBJ2-2	TRBV7-8	NA	14	ASSPRSRGNTGELF
TRBJ2-1	TRBV4-2	NA	11	ASSQEFSNEQF
TRBJ2-2	TRBV5-1	NA	13	ASSLASGLTGELF
TRBJ1-5	TRBV28	NA	13	ASSLWTGGNGPQH
TRBJ1-5	TRBV30	NA	11	AWSAKGNQPQH
TRBJ2-1	TRBV5-1	NA	12	ASSLEGRVNEQF
TRBJ2-7	TRBV6-1	NA	12	ASSEGAAIDEQY
TRBJ2-1	TRBV24-1	TRBD2	12	ATSSSGIYNEQF
TRBJ2-7	TRBV5-6	NA	11	ASSLGLFYEQY
TRBJ1-1	TRBV5-4	NA	10	ASRGLVGKAF
TRBJ2-7	TRBV6-5	TRBD1	12	ASSPSGQAYEQY
TRBJ1-6	TRBV27	NA	11	ASSLTGSSPLH
TRBJ1-2	TRBV7-8	NA	14	ASSPMVLTPNYGYT
TRBJ1-2	TRBV5-4	TRBD1	15	ASSPGTALSYAYGYT
TRBJ2-7	TRBV28	TRBD2	13	ASSLSSGRLYEQY
TRBJ2-5	TRBV11-3	TRBD2	15	ASSLGQLAENQETQY